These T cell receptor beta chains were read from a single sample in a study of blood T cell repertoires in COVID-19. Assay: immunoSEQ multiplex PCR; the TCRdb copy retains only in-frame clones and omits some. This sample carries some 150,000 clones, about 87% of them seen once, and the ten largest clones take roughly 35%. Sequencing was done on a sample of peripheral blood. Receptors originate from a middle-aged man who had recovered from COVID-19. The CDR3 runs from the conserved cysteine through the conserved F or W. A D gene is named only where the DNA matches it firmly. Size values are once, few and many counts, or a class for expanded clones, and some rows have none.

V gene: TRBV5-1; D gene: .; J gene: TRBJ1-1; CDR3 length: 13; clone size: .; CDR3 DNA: TGCGCCAGCAGCGGGCCAGCAGGCACTGAAGCTTTCTTT; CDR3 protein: CASSGPAGTEAFF
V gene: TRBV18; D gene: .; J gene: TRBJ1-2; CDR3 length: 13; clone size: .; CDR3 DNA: TGTGCCAGCTCACCCCGAGGGGAGGGTGGCTACACCTTC; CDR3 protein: CASSPRGEGGYTF
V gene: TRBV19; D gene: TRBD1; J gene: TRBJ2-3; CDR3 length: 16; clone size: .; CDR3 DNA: TGTGCCAGTAGTGGCCCCAGGGACAGGGGTGCAGATACGCAGTATTTT; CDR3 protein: CASSGPRDRGADTQYF
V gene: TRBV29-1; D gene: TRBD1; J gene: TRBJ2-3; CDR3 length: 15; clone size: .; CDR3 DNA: TGCAGCGTATTAGCAGGGGGCGTGGGGACAGATACGCAGTATTTT; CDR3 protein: CSVLAGGVGTDTQYF
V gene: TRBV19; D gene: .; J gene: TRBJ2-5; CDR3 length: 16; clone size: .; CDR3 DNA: TGTGCCAGTAGTATAGACGGCAGGGGGGTCCAAGAGACCCAGTACTTC; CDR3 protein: CASSIDGRGVQETQYF
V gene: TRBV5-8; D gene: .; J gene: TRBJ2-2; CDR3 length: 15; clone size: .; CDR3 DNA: TGTGCCAGCAGCTTGCGGGAGATCTTCACCGGGGAGCTGTTTTTT; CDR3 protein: CASSLREIFTGELFF
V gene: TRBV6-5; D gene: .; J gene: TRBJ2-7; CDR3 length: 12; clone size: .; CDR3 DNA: TGTGCCTCGAGGCAGGGATATCACGAGCAGTACTTC; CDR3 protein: CASRQGYHEQYF
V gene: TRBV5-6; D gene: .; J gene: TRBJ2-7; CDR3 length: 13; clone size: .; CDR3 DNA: TGTGCCAGCAGCTTTGCTAATTACTACGAGCAGTACTTC; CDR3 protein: CASSFANYYEQYF
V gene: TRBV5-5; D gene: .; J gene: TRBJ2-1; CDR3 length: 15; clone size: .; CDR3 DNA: TGTGCCAGCAGCTTCAGGCCAGTCGCCTACAATGAGCAGTTCTTC; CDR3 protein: CASSFRPVAYNEQFF
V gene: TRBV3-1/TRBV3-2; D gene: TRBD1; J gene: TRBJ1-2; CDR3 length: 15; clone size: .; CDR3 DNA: TGTGCCAGCAGCCCGATGGGACAGAGCAACTATGGCTACACCTTC; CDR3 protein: CASSPMGQSNYGYTF
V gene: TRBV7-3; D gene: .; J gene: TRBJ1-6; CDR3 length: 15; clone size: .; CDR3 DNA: TGTGCCAGCAGCTTATACGCAGGATCTAATTCACCCCTCCACTTT; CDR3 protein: CASSLYAGSNSPLHF
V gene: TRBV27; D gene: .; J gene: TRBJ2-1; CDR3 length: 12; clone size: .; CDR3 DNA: TGTGCCAGCTGTCACGGGGACAATGAGCAGTTCTTC; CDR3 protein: CASCHGDNEQFF
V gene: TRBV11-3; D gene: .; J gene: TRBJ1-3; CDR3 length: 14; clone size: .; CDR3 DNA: TGTGCCAGCAGCTTAGAAGGGGGAAAAAACACCATATATTTT; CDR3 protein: CASSLEGGKNTIYF
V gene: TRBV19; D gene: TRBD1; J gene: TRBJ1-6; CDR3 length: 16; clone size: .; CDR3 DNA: TGTGCCAGTAGTATAGATCTGGGACAGGGGAATTCACCCCTCCACTTT; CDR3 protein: CASSIDLGQGNSPLHF
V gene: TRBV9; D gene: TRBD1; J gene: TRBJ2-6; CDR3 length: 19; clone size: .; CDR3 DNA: TGTGCCAGCAGCGGGTCCGGGACAGAAGTTTTCTCTGGGGCCAACGTCCTGACTTTC; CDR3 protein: CASSGSGTEVFSGANVLTF
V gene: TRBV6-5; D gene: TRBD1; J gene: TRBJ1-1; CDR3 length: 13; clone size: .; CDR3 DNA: TGTGCCAGCAGTTACGACAGGGTTGGTGAAGCTTTCTTT; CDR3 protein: CASSYDRVGEAFF
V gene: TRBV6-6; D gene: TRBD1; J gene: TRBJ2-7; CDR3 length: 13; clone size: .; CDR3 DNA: TGTGCCAGCAGTACGAGGACAGGGCACGAGCAGTACTTC; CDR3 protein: CASSTRTGHEQYF
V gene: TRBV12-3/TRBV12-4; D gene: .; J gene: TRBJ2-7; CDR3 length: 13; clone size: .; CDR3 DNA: TGTGCCAGCAGTAACGGACTGAGCTACGAGCAGTACTTC; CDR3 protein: CASSNGLSYEQYF
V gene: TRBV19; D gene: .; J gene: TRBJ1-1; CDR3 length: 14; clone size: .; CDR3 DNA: TGTGCCAGTAGTCCTGACAGCTTGAACACTGAAGCTTTCTTT; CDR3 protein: CASSPDSLNTEAFF
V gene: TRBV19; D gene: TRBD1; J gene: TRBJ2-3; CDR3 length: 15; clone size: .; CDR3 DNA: TGTGCCAGTAGTGAGACAGGGGTCTCGGCAGATACGCAGTATTTT; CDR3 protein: CASSETGVSADTQYF
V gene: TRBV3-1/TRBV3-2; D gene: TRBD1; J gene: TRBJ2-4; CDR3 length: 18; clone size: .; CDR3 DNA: TGTGCCAGCAGCCAAGATTGGGACAGGGTGATCGCCAAAAACATTCAGTACTTC; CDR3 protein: CASSQDWDRVIAKNIQYF
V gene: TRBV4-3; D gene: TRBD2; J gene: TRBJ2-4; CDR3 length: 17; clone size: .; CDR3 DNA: TGCGCCAGCAGCCTAAGTAGTAGCGGGGGGACGGGGAACATTCAGTACTTC; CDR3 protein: CASSLSSSGGTGNIQYF
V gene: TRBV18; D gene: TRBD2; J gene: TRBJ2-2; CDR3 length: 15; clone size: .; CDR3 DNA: TGTGCCAGCTCACCCATCAGCGGGGACACCGGGGAGCTGTTTTTT; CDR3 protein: CASSPISGDTGELFF
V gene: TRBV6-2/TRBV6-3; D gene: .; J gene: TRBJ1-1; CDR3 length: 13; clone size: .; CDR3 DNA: TGTGCCAGCAGTTGGACAGCGAACACTGAAGCTTTCTTT; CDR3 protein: CASSWTANTEAFF
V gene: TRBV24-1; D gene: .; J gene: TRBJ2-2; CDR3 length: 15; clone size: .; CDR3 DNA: TGTGCCACCAGTGATTTGGACTCGTTGGCCGGGGAGCTGTTTTTT; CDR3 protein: CATSDLDSLAGELFF
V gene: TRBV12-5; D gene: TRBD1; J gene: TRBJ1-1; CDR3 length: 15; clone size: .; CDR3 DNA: TGTGCTAGTGGTTTGGCCGAACAGGGGCTCACTGAAGCTTTCTTT; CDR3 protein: CASGLAEQGLTEAFF
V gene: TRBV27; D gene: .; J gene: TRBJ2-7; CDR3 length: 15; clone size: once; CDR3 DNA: TGTGCCAGCAGTTTATCGTCAGGTACCTCCTACGAGCAGTACTTC; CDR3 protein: CASSLSSGTSYEQYF
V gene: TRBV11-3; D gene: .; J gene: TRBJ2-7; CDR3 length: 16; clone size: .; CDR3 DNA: TGTGCCAGCAGCTTAGATCAGGAGGTTTTCGGAAACGAGCAGTACTTC; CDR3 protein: CASSLDQEVFGNEQYF
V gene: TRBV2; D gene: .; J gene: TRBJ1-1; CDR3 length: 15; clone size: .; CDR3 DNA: TGTGCCAGCAGTGTCCGGAGGGGCCTGAACACTGAAGCTTTCTTT; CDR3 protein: CASSVRRGLNTEAFF
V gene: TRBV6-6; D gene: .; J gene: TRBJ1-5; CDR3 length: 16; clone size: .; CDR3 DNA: TGTGCCAGCAGTGGGCCTAATGGGGGCAGCAATCAGCCCCAGCATTTT; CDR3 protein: CASSGPNGGSNQPQHF
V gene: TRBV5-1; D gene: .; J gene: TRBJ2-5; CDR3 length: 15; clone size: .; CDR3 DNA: TGCGCCAGCAGTCCTTCGACTACGTACCAAGAGACCCAGTACTTC; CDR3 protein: CASSPSTTYQETQYF
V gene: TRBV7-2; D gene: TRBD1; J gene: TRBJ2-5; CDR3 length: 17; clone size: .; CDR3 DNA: TGTGCCAGCAGCTTCCAGGGCACAGGGGGCATCCAAGAGACCCAGTACTTC; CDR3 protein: CASSFQGTGGIQETQYF
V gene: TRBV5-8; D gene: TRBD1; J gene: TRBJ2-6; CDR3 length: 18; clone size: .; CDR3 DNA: TGTGCCAGCAGCTTGGTACCGGGACAGGGACCCGGGGCCAACGTCCTGACTTTC; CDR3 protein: CASSLVPGQGPGANVLTF
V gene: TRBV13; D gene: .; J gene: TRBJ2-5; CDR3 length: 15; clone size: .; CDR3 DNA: TGTGCCAGCAGCAGTCGGGACTTCGAGGGAGAGACCCAGTACTTC; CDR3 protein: CASSSRDFEGETQYF
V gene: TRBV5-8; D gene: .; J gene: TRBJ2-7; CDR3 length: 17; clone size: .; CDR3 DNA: TGTGCCAGCAGCCTTAAAGGACAGTTTTGGGACTCCTACGAGCAGTACTTC; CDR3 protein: CASSLKGQFWDSYEQYF
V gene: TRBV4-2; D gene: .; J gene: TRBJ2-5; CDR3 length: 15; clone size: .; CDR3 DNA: TGTGCCAGCAGCCAAGACGACTATGCCCCAGAGACCCAGTACTTC; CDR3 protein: CASSQDDYAPETQYF
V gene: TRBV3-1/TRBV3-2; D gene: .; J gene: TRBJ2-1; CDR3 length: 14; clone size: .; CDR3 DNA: TGTGCCAGCAGCCAAGATTTACAGGTTAATGAGCAGTTCTTC; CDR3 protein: CASSQDLQVNEQFF
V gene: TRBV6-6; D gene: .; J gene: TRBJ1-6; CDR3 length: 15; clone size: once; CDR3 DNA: TGTGCCAGCAGTTACTCGGCCAGTAACGATTCACCCCTCCACTTT; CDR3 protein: CASSYSASNDSPLHF
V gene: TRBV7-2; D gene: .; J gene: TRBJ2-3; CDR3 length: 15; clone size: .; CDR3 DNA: TGTGCCAGCAGCCCAAGGGGTTTTAGCACAGATACGCAGTATTTT; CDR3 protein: CASSPRGFSTDTQYF
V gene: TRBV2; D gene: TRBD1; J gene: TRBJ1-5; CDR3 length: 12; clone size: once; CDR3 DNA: TGTGCCAGCAGTGGAGGGGGCTGGCCCCAGCATTTT; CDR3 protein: CASSGGGWPQHF
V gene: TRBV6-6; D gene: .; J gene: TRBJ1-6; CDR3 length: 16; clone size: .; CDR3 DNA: TGTGCCAGCAGTTACCCTCTACCTGGTGGTAATTCACCCCTCCACTTT; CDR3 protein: CASSYPLPGGNSPLHF
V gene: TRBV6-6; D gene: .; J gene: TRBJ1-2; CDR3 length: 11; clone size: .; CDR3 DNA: TGTGCCACCGCAGCGGGGACTGGCTACACCTTC; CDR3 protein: CATAAGTGYTF
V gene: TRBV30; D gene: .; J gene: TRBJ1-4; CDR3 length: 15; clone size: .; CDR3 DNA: TGTGCCTGGTCGGGGGGGCAGGGCCGAAATGAAAAACTGTTTTTT; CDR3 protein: CAWSGGQGRNEKLFF
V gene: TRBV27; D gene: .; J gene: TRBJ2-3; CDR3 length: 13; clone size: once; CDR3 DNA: TGTGCCAGCAGGCACAGGGGCACAGATACGCAGTATTTT; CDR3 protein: CASRHRGTDTQYF
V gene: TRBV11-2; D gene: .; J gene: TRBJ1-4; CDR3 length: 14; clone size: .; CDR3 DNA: TGTGCCAGCAGCTTAGAGGCTCGAAATGAAAAACTGTTTTTT; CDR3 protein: CASSLEARNEKLFF
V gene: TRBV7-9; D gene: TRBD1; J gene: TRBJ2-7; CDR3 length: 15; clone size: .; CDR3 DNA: TGTGCCAGCAGCCGGAGGACAGGGGCCGCCTACGAGCAGTACTTC; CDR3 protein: CASSRRTGAAYEQYF
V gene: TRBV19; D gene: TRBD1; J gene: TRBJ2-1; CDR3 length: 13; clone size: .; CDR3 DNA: TGTGCCAGTGCCGGGACAGGGGGTGGTGAGCAGTTCTTC; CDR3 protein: CASAGTGGGEQFF
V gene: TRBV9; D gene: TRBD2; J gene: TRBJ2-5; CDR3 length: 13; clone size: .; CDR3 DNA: TGTGCCAGCAGCCCCCACGGGGGGGAGACCCAGTACTTC; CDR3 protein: CASSPHGGETQYF
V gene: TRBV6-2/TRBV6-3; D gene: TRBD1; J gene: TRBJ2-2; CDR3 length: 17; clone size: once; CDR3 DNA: TGTGCCAGCAGTTACGAGTCGGACAGGGGGCGGACCGGGGAGCTGTTTTTT; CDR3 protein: CASSYESDRGRTGELFF
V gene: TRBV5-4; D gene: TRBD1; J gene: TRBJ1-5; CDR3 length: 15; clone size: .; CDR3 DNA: TGTGCCAGCAGCCAAGGGACAGGAAACAATCAGCCCCAGCATTTT; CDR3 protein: CASSQGTGNNQPQHF
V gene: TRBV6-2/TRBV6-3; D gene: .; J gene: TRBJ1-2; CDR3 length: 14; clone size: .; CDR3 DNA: TGTGCCAGCAGTTACGCAGGGGAAAACTATGGCTACACCTTC; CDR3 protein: CASSYAGENYGYTF
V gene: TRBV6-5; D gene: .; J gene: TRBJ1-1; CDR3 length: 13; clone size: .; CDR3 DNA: TGTGCCATAAAACAGGGCTTAGGCACTGAAGCTTTCTTT; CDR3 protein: CAIKQGLGTEAFF
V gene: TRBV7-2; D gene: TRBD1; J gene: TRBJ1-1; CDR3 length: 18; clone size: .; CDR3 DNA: TGTGCCAGCAGCCAACATTACCAGGGGGCGCGTGTCAACACTGAAGCTTTCTTT; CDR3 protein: CASSQHYQGARVNTEAFF
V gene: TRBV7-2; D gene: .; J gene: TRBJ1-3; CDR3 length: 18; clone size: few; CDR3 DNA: TGTGCCAGCAGCTTAGCAGCGAGGACAGTGAGCTCTGGAAACACCATATATTTT; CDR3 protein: CASSLAARTVSSGNTIYF
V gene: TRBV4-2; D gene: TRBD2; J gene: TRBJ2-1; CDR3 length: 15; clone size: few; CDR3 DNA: TGTGCCAGCAGCCAAGAAGGCGGGGGAGGATATGAGCAGTTCTTC; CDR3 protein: CASSQEGGGGYEQFF
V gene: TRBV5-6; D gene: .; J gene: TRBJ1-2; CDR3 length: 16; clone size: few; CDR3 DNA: TGTGCCAGCAGCCCGGGCCGGGGTTGGGCTAACTATGGCTACACCTTC; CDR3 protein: CASSPGRGWANYGYTF